The sequence of this TCR beta chain was determined in a study of CD8+ T cells in alopecia areata. The study, taken as a whole, reports: Among patients, TCR sharing was less clear than in mice, a difference possibly due in part to HLA diversity in the patient population. Especially in alopecia totalis/universalis, lesional scalp showed greater clonality than normal scalp did. Sequencing of scalp samples also includes resident alphabeta T cells from normal skin.

The table lists this clone with a count of one. No antigen is known for it. cDNA prepared by RNA extraction and subsequent reverse transcription served as the template for sequencing. Measured with immunoSEQ multiplex PCR; TCRdb has only the in-frame clones, and not every one. The profile shows about 140,000 clones, 40% to 55% of them singletons. This clonotype was sampled from a human donor with alopecia areata. The input for sequencing was CD4+ T cells sorted from blood, taken at week 0.

The CDR3 sequence: CATSTPPLGFNQPQHF. The CDR3 DNA is TGTGCCACCAGCACTCCACCTCTGGGGTTCAATCAGCCCCAGCATTTT. The chain joins TRBV15 to TRBJ1-5; D is unresolved. CDR1 LNHNV and CDR2 YYDKDF come from the germline V gene (reference sequence). V dropped 4 bases and J dropped 3 bases, with 16 bases sitting between them. CDR3 size: 16 residues.